Presented here are 25 T cell receptor beta chains from one specimen sequenced in a study of cytomegalovirus exposure and HLA in healthy donors. Sequencing was performed with immunoSEQ multiplex PCR; in TCRdb, only in-frame clones are kept and a portion is missing. Altogether approximately 220,000 clones are present, 90% to 95% being singletons, with the ten largest covering more than 0.85%. What was sequenced was PBMCs. The receptor source for this set is a woman younger than 35 in good health and CMV-seronegative.

V is TRBV4-2 and J is TRBJ2-1, with D uncertain. The CDR3 has 13 residues. CDR1 and CDR2 (germline): LGHNA, YNFKEQ. V lost 4 bases, J lost 7 bases, and 11 bases lay in between. The DNA of the CDR3 is TGTGCCAGCAGCCTTAACTATGAGAATGAGCAGTTCTTC. Amino acids: CASSLNYENEQFF.

V and J are TRBV5-1 and TRBJ1-5; weak D call: TRBD1 (5 bases). Looked up from germline, CDR1 is SGHRS and CDR2 is YFSETQ. CDR3 length equals 15 residues. V was cut by 2 bases and J by 5 bases, with 14 bases left in between. CDR3 residues: CASSFNPGGDQPQHF. The CDR3 DNA follows: TGCGCCAGCAGCTTTAACCCCGGGGGAGATCAGCCCCAGCATTTT.

This sequence joins TRBV6-5 and TRBJ1-1, with TRBD1 as a possible D gene (6 bases). The length of the CDR3 is 15 residues. V gave up 0 bases and J gave up 5 bases, with 13 bases separating them. Germline-derived CDR1 and CDR2 are MNHEY and SVGAGI. As DNA, the CDR3 is TGTGCCAGCAGTTACTCACGGGGGGCCGCGACTGAAGCTTTCTTT. The encoded protein is CASSYSRGAATEAFF.

This rearrangement joins TRBV5-1 to TRBJ1-1, with TRBD1 matching 9 bases. The CDR3 contains 13 residues. Unmatched junction bases numbered 5, after V lost 0 bases and J lost 11 bases. CDR1 SGHRS and CDR2 YFSETQ come from the germline V gene. CDR3 coding DNA: TGCGCCAGCAGCTTGGCGGACAGGGGATCGGCTTTCTTT. Its translation is CASSLADRGSAFF.

V usage is TRBV5-1 and J usage is TRBJ1-3; D perhaps matches TRBD1 (5 bases). V lost 4 bases to trimming and J lost 2 bases, with 16 bases between them. CDR1 is SGHRS and CDR2 is YFSETQ in the germline V gene. CDR3 length: 16 residues. CDR3: CASSASLQVTGNTIYF. CDR3 in DNA: TGCGCCAGCAGCGCCTCTTTACAGGTTACTGGAAACACCATATATTTT.

The chain couples TRBV11-3 to TRBJ2-1, with 8 bases aligning to TRBD2. Germline assignment: CDR1 SGHNT and CDR2 YENEEA. The CDR3 length is 15 residues. V lost 9 bases, J lost 3 bases, and 10 bases stayed unmatched. The CDR3 bases are TGTGCCAGTAGCCACGGGGGGGCGGGCTACAATGAGCAGTTCTTC. Translating it yields CASSHGGAGYNEQFF.

V gene TRBV6-5 combines with J gene TRBJ1-4; TRBD1 matches 9 bases. This CDR3 is 15 amino acids long. V trimming: 6 bases; J trimming: 8 bases; junction bases outside the gene matches: 10. Germline CDR1 MNHEY, CDR2 SVGAGI. The CDR3 region has the DNA TGTGCCAGCAGGCCCGAGACAGGGGGGCCCGAAAAACTGTTTTTT. This translates into CASRPETGGPEKLFF.

V and J are TRBV7-2 and TRBJ2-7, with a possible D match to TRBD2 (5 bases). With 6 bases removed from V and 7 bases from J, the gap between germline ends came to 16 bases. The CDR3 extends over 13 amino acids. CDR1 is SGHTA, CDR2 FQGNSA, per germline. This chain's CDR3 is CASSPDMGGEQYF. Here the CDR3 DNA reads TGTGCCAGCAGTCCAGACATGGGCGGGGAGCAGTACTTC.

Written as DNA, the CDR3 is TGTGCCAGCACCTCAGGACAGGGAGTAAACACCATATATTTT. It codes for CASTSGQGVNTIYF. The chain uses TRBV28 and TRBJ1-3; 8 bases match TRBD1. J lost 6 bases, V lost 7 bases, and 8 bases had no gene match. The CDR3 is 14 amino acids. In germline, CDR1 is MDHEN, CDR2 SYDVKM.

This clone turned up a few times. The rearrangement links TRBV6-5 to TRBJ1-1; maybe TRBD1 (6 bases). The V gene lost 8 bases and the J gene lost 4 bases, with 14 bases spanning the gap. This CDR3 contains 13 residues. Germline loops: CDR1 MNHEY, CDR2 SVGAGI. The CDR3 is CASRRQVPTEAFF. The CDR3 nucleotides are TGTGCCAGCCGGAGACAGGTCCCCACTGAAGCTTTCTTT.

This clone has only one observation. The CDR3 sequence: CASSPGTPGLAGGGTGELFF. In nucleotides, the CDR3 is TGCGCCAGCAGCCCGGGGACTCCGGGACTAGCGGGAGGTGGGACCGGGGAGCTGTTTTTT. This rearrangement joins TRBV5-1 to TRBJ2-2, with 15 bases lining up with TRBD2. The V gene end was trimmed by 4 bases and the J gene end by 5 bases; junction bases not matched to a gene: 15. The CDR3 consists of 20 residues. CDR1 SGHRS and CDR2 YFSETQ come from the germline V gene.

The rearrangement links TRBV19 to TRBJ2-7; weak D call: TRBD1 (5 bases). The CDR3 is 15 residues long. V was clipped by 7 bases and J by 6 bases, with 22 bases between them. Germline V lookup: CDR1 LNHDA, CDR2 SQIVND (reference sequence). CDR3 sequence (DNA): TGTGCCAGTAAAGAAGGGGATCAAACCGTAGGCGAGCAGTACTTC. This translates into CASKEGDQTVGEQYF.

The chain is built from TRBV6-6 and TRBJ1-5, with D perhaps TRBD1 (6 bases). Germline CDR1 reads MNHNY; CDR2 reads SVGAGI (reference sequence). The CDR3 runs 16 residues. Trimming shortened V by 2 bases and J by 0 bases, and 11 bases separated the two germline ends. CDR3 nucleotides: TGTGCCAGCAGTTACCAAAGACAGGTTAGCAATCAGCCCCAGCATTTT. Amino acid sequence: CASSYQRQVSNQPQHF.

The chain couples TRBV30 to TRBJ2-7; perhaps TRBD2 as D (5 bases). Per germline, CDR1 GTSNPN and CDR2 SVGIG (reference sequence). The CDR3 is 13 amino acids. Trimming removed 4 bases at V and 2 bases at J, with 12 bases between. The CDR3 sequence: CAWTPRGTYEQYF. The CDR3 DNA sequence: TGTGCCTGGACGCCCCGGGGAACCTACGAGCAGTACTTC. Full variable domain (missing parts from reference TRBV30 and TRBJ2-7): SQTIHQWPATLVQPVGSPLSLECTVEGTSNPNLYWYRQAAGRGLQLLFYSVGIGQISSEVPQNLSASRPQDRQFILSSKKLLLSDSGFYLCAWTPRGTYEQYFGPGTRLTVT.

The V call is TRBV15, the J call TRBJ1-6; D call uncertain. Trimming cost V 5 bases and J 4 bases, with 12 bases left between them. CDR1 is LNHNV and CDR2 is YYDKDF in the germline V gene (reference sequence). The CDR3 loop spans 15 amino acids. The CDR3 here is CATSYPSGYNSPLHF. The CDR3 nucleotides read TGTGCCACCAGCTACCCTTCCGGGTATAATTCACCCCTCCACTTT.

This chain links TRBV6-5 with TRBJ2-5; tentative D call: TRBD1 (6 bases). The CDR3 covers 12 residues. V lost 6 bases to trimming and J lost 2 bases, with 7 bases between them. Germline assignment: CDR1 MNHEY and CDR2 SVGAGI. The CDR3 is CASRQGQETQYF. In DNA form, the CDR3 reads TGTGCCAGCAGACAGGGACAAGAGACCCAGTACTTC.

This clone was detected a few times. The rearrangement joins TRBV6-1 to TRBJ1-1; 12 bases match TRBD1. V was clipped by 9 bases and J by 6 bases; unmatched bases: 8. This CDR3 has 14 residues. CDR1 and CDR2 (germline): MNHNS, SASEGT. CDR3 in amino acids: CASNGDRGLPEAFF. In DNA, the CDR3 is TGTGCCAGTAACGGGGACAGGGGGCTCCCTGAAGCTTTCTTT.

The V gene is TRBV5-1, the J gene TRBJ1-1; no definite D call. Germline lookup yields CDR1 SGHRS and CDR2 YFSETQ. V lost 0 bases, J lost 4 bases, and 13 bases lay in between. This CDR3 has 15 amino acids. The CDR3, as DNA: TGCGCCAGCAGCTTGGTCCCAGGCGGGATCACTGAAGCTTTCTTT. It translates to CASSLVPGGITEAFF. The complete variable domain, with remaining parts taken from reference TRBV5-1 and TRBJ1-1, reads KAGVTQTPRYLIKTRGQQVTLSCSPISGHRSVSWYQQTPGQGLQFLFEYFSETQRNKGNFPGRFSGRQFSNSRSEMNVSTLELGDSALYLCASSLVPGGITEAFFGQGTRLTVV.

The rearrangement links TRBV30 to TRBJ2-7; TRBD2 matches at 8 bases. The CDR3 extends over 13 amino acids. Germline V gene lookup returns CDR1 GTSNPN and CDR2 SVGIG (reference sequence). Trimming at V came to 0 bases and at J to 6 bases, leaving 4 bases not matched to a gene. CDR3 sequence (DNA): TGTGCCTGGAGTGTAGCGGGAGTACGCGAGCAGTACTTC. Translated, it gives CAWSVAGVREQYF.

This chain links TRBV6-6 with TRBJ1-1; D gene uncertain. The CDR3 covers 16 residues. The V gene's germline CDR1 is MNHNY and CDR2 SVGAGI (reference sequence). V gave up 2 bases and J gave up 7 bases, with 20 bases separating them. As DNA, the CDR3 is TGTGCCAGCAGTTACGAGGGAGGCCCGCTTGGGAATGAAGCTTTCTTT. Its protein product is CASSYEGGPLGNEAFF.

The chain employs TRBV11-2 and TRBJ2-7, with 9 bases that match TRBD2. V shed 5 bases, J shed 7 bases, and the junction held 15 bases outside the gene matches. Germline assignment: CDR1 SGHAT and CDR2 FQNNGV. The CDR3 is 16 residues long. The CDR3 is CASSKDRGGRAREQYF. The CDR3 nucleotides are TGTGCCAGCAGCAAGGACCGGGGCGGGAGGGCCCGGGAGCAGTACTTC.

The CDR3 loop is CAWSGTEAFF. In DNA, the CDR3 is TGTGCCTGGAGCGGCACTGAAGCTTTCTTT. The chain is built from TRBV30 and TRBJ1-1; D not certain. Between the trimmed V and J ends, which lost 3 bases and 4 bases, there was a span of 3 bases. Germline CDR1 is GTSNPN and CDR2 is SVGIG (reference sequence). This CDR3 has 10 amino acids.

The chain combines TRBV19 with TRBJ2-1; D gene unclear. The CDR3 is 12 amino acids. Germline assignment: CDR1 LNHDA and CDR2 SQIVND (reference sequence). Trimming removed 6 bases from V and 1 base from J, with 4 bases in between. Written as DNA, the CDR3 is TGTGCCAGTAGGACATCCTACAATGAGCAGTTCTTC. Residues: CASRTSYNEQFF.

The chain has TRBV9 and TRBJ2-7; 12 nucleotides agree with TRBD2. The CDR3 spans 18 residues. Losses at the gene ends were 0 bases for V and 4 bases for J; bases not matched to a gene: 11. Germline V gene data show CDR1 as SGDLS and CDR2 as YYNGEE. The CDR3 reads CASSVGLAGENYPYEQYF. The CDR3 DNA sequence: TGTGCCAGCAGCGTAGGACTAGCGGGAGAGAATTATCCGTACGAGCAGTACTTC.

This clone came up a few times. The CDR3, as DNA: TGCGCCAGCAGCCTGAGGACAGGGGGAGGAGATACGCAGTATTTT. It encodes CASSLRTGGGDTQYF. The V and J genes are TRBV5-1 and TRBJ2-3; 10 bases line up with TRBD1. Per germline, CDR1 SGHRS and CDR2 YFSETQ. The CDR3 contains 15 residues. Trimming took 4 bases from V and 5 from J; bases not matched to a gene: 7.